The source of this T cell receptor (beta chain) is a study of a mutant IDH1 vaccine in newly diagnosed glioma. Study in general: Former treatment meant radiotherapy, temozolomide, or both; the majority had gotten both.

A word on this clone: Its antigen is currently unknown.

The germline V gene encodes CDR1 LNHDA and CDR2 SQIVND (reference sequence). The CDR3 contains 16 residues. The V end was cut by 6 bases, the J end by 3 bases, with 18 bases between. Measured with immunoSEQ multiplex PCR; TCRdb has only the in-frame clones, and not every one. Of approximately 82,000 clones in the sample, almost 85% are singletons; the top ten hold 2% to 2.5%. Noted time point: week 23, last vaccination. One vaccine dose held 300 ug of mutant IDH1 20-mer peptide and came with topical imiquimod. Astrocytomas found in donors were new, WHO grade 3 or 4, IDH1-mutant and ATRX-lost. The TCR originated in a man in his thirties or forties with glioma. Some clones in this sample may be carry-over from other donors' samples. V and J are TRBV19 and TRBJ2-4; D possibly matches TRBD1 or TRBD2 (5 bases each). Sequencing was performed on PBMCs, taken from a glioma patient whose treatment included an IDH1 peptide vaccine. The CDR3 protein is CASSLGTGPNKNIQYF. Written as DNA, the CDR3 is TGTGCCAGTAGCCTAGGGACGGGACCCAACAAAAACATTCAGTACTTC.